The rows below give T cell receptor beta chains drawn from one sample of a study of T cell responses to AZD1222 COVID-19 vaccine. This table comes from immunoSEQ multiplex PCR, and its TCRdb copy is limited to in-frame clones, with some not included. Of about 150,000 clones listed, 86% are singletons. This specimen consisted of peripheral blood, obtained on day 0 of MenACWY control vaccination. These receptors were taken from an adult in good health. The CDR3 runs from the conserved cysteine through the conserved F or W. A D gene is named only where the DNA matches it firmly. A clone size is listed for some rows: how often the clone was seen (once, few, many), or a class if it is expanded.

V	J	D	size	DNA	CDR3
TRBV4-1	TRBJ2-1	-	-	TGCGCCAGCAGCCACAGGGGGGAGGCTGAGCAGTTCTTC	CASSHRGEAEQFF
TRBV28	TRBJ1-2	-	once	TGTGCCAGCAGTTTCCGCTATGGCTACACCTTC	CASSFRYGYTF
TRBV7-9	TRBJ1-2	TRBD1	-	TGTGCCAGCAGCTTAGTGCAGGGGGCGAGAGGCTACACCTTC	CASSLVQGARGYTF
TRBV11-3	TRBJ1-2	TRBD1	-	TGTGCCAGCAGCTCTCCAACAGGGGGTCCTGGCTATGGCTACACCTTC	CASSSPTGGPGYGYTF
TRBV3-1/TRBV3-2	TRBJ1-2	TRBD1	-	TGTGCCAGCAGCCAGGCAGGGGGCGGACATGGCTACACCTTC	CASSQAGGGHGYTF
TRBV3-1/TRBV3-2	TRBJ2-5	TRBD2	-	TGTGCCAGCAGCCAGTGGACTAGCGGGCCCCAAGAGACCCAGTACTTC	CASSQWTSGPQETQYF
TRBV9	TRBJ2-3	TRBD1	-	TGTGCCAGCAGCTCTCGACGGACAGGGAGCACAGATACGCAGTATTTT	CASSSRRTGSTDTQYF
TRBV28	TRBJ1-5	-	-	TGTGCCAGCAGTCCTTTAAGGGGCAGTCAGCCCCAGCATTTT	CASSPLRGSQPQHF
TRBV12-3/TRBV12-4	TRBJ2-7	-	-	TGTGCCAGCCAGCAGGGATCCTCCTACGAGCAGTACTTC	CASQQGSSYEQYF
TRBV19	TRBJ1-6	-	-	TGTGCCAGTAGTGTCGGCAGGGAGCGTTCACCCCTCCACTTT	CASSVGRERSPLHF
TRBV2	TRBJ2-2	-	-	TGTGCCAGCACGAGCCTGAACACCGGGGAGCTGTTTTTT	CASTSLNTGELFF
TRBV19	TRBJ1-6	-	many	TGTGCCAGTAGTTTCCTTGGGGATACGCCCCTCCACTTT	CASSFLGDTPLHF
TRBV7-2	TRBJ2-4	-	-	TGTGCCAGCAGTCTGGGCGCCATTCAGTACTTC	CASSLGAIQYF
TRBV5-1	TRBJ2-2	TRBD1	once	TGCGCCAGCAGGACAGGGAATGGCGGGGAGCTGTTTTTT	CASRTGNGGELFF
TRBV11-1	TRBJ2-1	-	-	TGTGCCAGCAGCCTTCGGACGGGAGACAATGAGCAGTTCTTC	CASSLRTGDNEQFF
TRBV27	TRBJ1-4	TRBD1	-	TGTGCCAGCAGTTTATCCGGGACAGGGAAGGAAAAACTGTTTTTT	CASSLSGTGKEKLFF
TRBV6-5	TRBJ2-5	TRBD1	-	TGTGCCAGCAGTCCGTGGGACAGGAGACAAGAGACCCAGTACTTC	CASSPWDRRQETQYF
TRBV7-2	TRBJ1-1	TRBD1	-	TGTGCCAGCAGCGCACGGACAGGAGGCTCTGAAGCTTTCTTT	CASSARTGGSEAFF
TRBV11-3	TRBJ2-1	TRBD2	-	TGTGCCAGCAGCCCCCGGACTAGCGGGGCCTACAATGAGCAGTTCTTC	CASSPRTSGAYNEQFF
TRBV5-1	TRBJ1-1	TRBD1	-	TGCGCCAGCAGCTTGGGTACAGGGGTGATCACTGAAGCTTTCTTT	CASSLGTGVITEAFF
TRBV5-1	TRBJ1-2	-	-	TGCGCCAGCAGCTTGGAGGCAGCCGGGGGCTACACCTTC	CASSLEAAGGYTF
TRBV3-1/TRBV3-2	TRBJ2-3	-	-	TGTGCCAGCAGTCGAGATCAGATTTTGGATACGCAGTATTTT	CASSRDQILDTQYF
TRBV5-5	TRBJ1-2	-	-	TGTGCCAGCAGTCCGGGGACACTCCTTAGCTACACCTTC	CASSPGTLLSYTF
TRBV11-2	TRBJ1-2	-	-	TGTGCCAGCACCCTCAGCGGGGGTTATGGCTACACCTTC	CASTLSGGYGYTF
TRBV23-1	TRBJ1-1	TRBD1	once	TGCGCCAGCAGCCCGACCGGGACAGGGGCCATTGAAGCTTTCTTT	CASSPTGTGAIEAFF
TRBV12-5	TRBJ1-1	-	-	TGTGCTAGTGGTCCTACCGGACAATGGAACACTGAAGCTTTCTTT	CASGPTGQWNTEAFF
TRBV11-3	TRBJ2-2	-	-	TGTGCCAGCAGCTTAGGGGGGGAGACCGGGGAGCTGTTTTTT	CASSLGGETGELFF
TRBV7-8	TRBJ2-1	-	-	TGTGCCAGCAGATTCACCCGAGGAAACGGGGGGCAGTACAATGAGCAGTTCTTC	CASRFTRGNGGQYNEQFF
TRBV29-1	TRBJ1-1	-	few	TGCAGCGCCTCGGGGGGGACGAACACTGAAGCTTTCTTT	CSASGGTNTEAFF
TRBV5-4	TRBJ1-1	-	-	TGTGCCAGCAGCTTGGAAGGCCTGAACACTGAAGCTTTCTTT	CASSLEGLNTEAFF
TRBV15	TRBJ1-6	TRBD1	-	TGTGCCACCAGCCATGAGGGGGCGGCTTCACCCCTCCACTTT	CATSHEGAASPLHF
TRBV5-6	TRBJ2-3	-	few	TGTGCCAGCAGCTTGAGATCTGGCGGAGATACGCAGTATTTT	CASSLRSGGDTQYF
TRBV3-1/TRBV3-2	TRBJ1-6	-	-	TGTGCCAGCAGCTCGTCTGGGAATTCACCCCTCCACTTT	CASSSSGNSPLHF
TRBV19	TRBJ1-1	TRBD1	-	TGTGCCAGTATCCTCGCCGGGGACAGGGGCACTGAAGCTTTCTTT	CASILAGDRGTEAFF
TRBV19	TRBJ2-3	TRBD2	-	TGTGCCAGTAGTAAATCGGGACTAGCGGGGGCTCTCAGGGCAGATACGCAGTATTTT	CASSKSGLAGALRADTQYF
TRBV5-1	TRBJ2-7	TRBD1	-	TGCGCCAGCAGCTGGACAGGGCTCGGATCCTACGAGCAGTACTTC	CASSWTGLGSYEQYF
TRBV29-1	TRBJ1-2	TRBD1	-	TGCAGCGTTGACCTTAACCGGGACAGCGTCTATGGCTACACCTTC	CSVDLNRDSVYGYTF
TRBV28	TRBJ2-1	-	once	TGTGCCAGCAGTTTAGGACGGAGGGGTGCAAATGAGCAGTTCTTC	CASSLGRRGANEQFF
TRBV6-2/TRBV6-3	TRBJ1-4	TRBD1	-	TGTGCCAGCAGTCCATTCACCCCATCGACAGGGAGAGAAGAAAAACTGTTTTTT	CASSPFTPSTGREEKLFF
TRBV11-2	TRBJ2-3	-	once	TGTGCCAGCAGCTTAGGTGGGAGAGGAGATACGCAGTATTTT	CASSLGGRGDTQYF
TRBV7-9	TRBJ1-5	TRBD1	-	TGTGCCAGCAGCTCGACAGGGGCCAATCAGCCCCAGCATTTT	CASSSTGANQPQHF